Here is one T cell receptor (beta chain) with its context. Its target is not known. These data are taken from a study of CD4 T cells in relation to SARS-CoV-2 and coronaviruses. CD4+ T cells from unexposed donors were obtained before the COVID-19 pandemic (2011-2018). The cells were cultured for under twelve days before CD4+ T cells were isolated. Sequencing was performed with immunoSEQ multiplex PCR; in TCRdb, only in-frame clones are kept and a portion is missing. Here the sample spans about 28,000 clones, about 70% being singletons. The TCR comes from a human donor in good health. Sequenced: CD4+ T cells from PBMCs, cultured in vitro.

For the CDR3, the DNA is TGTGCCAGCAGTGAAATCTATACGGTCCATAGCAATCAGCCCCAGCATTTT. This sequence encodes CASSEIYTVHSNQPQHF. V gene TRBV6-1 combines with J gene TRBJ1-5; no clear D. The CDR3 length is 17 residues. The V end was cut by 2 bases, the J end by 0 bases, with 14 bases between. CDR1 and CDR2 from the germline V gene are MNHNS and SASEGT.